These 5 T cell receptor beta chains were sequenced from one sample in a study of cytomegalovirus exposure and HLA in healthy donors. The PCR made use of 60 Vbeta and 13 Jbeta primers. Produced via immunoSEQ multiplex PCR; TCRdb's table is partial and in-frame only. This table has around 140,000 clones, around four fifths appearing once. Sequencing was done on a sample of PBMCs. These receptors all come from a female donor in good health and CMV-seronegative.

On this clone: At one end, the junction sequence differs from germline, possibly due to a read error. The chain uses TRBV7-9 and TRBJ2-5; 9 bases fit TRBD1. Germline CDR1 SEHNR, CDR2 FQNEAQ (reference sequence). This CDR3 is 16 amino acids long. CDR3 sequence (DNA): TGTTCCAGCTCCCCGACTACAGGGGGCGCACGGGAGACCCAGTACTTC. Translation: CSSSPTTGGARETQYF. Full variable domain (missing parts from reference TRBV7-9 and TRBJ2-5): DTGVSQNPRHKITKRGQNVTFRCDPISEHNRLYWYRQTLGQGPEFLTYFQNEAQLEKSRLLSDRFSAERPKGSFSTLEIQRTEQGDSAMYLCSSSPTTGGARETQYFGPGTRLLVL.

The chain has TRBV5-1 and TRBJ1-1, with D perhaps TRBD1 (5 bases). The CDR3 is made up of 18 amino acids. Trimming stripped 2 bases from V and 1 base from J, with 21 bases between. Germline assignment: CDR1 SGHRS and CDR2 YFSETQ. CDR3 protein: CASSFSPKTGTGNTEAFF. The CDR3 DNA sequence: TGCGCCAGCAGCTTCAGCCCAAAGACCGGGACTGGGAACACTGAAGCTTTCTTT.

The chain has TRBV13 and TRBJ1-3; D is ambiguous. The CDR3 covers 14 residues. The V gene lost 3 bases and the J gene lost 3 bases, with 9 bases spanning the gap. In germline, CDR1 is PRHDT, CDR2 FYEKMQ (reference sequence). CDR3 in amino acids: CASSLLRLGNTIYF. The CDR3 nucleotides read TGTGCCAGCAGCTTGTTAAGACTTGGAAACACCATATATTTT. Drawing the rest from reference TRBV13 and TRBJ1-3, the complete variable domain is AAGVIQSPRHLIKEKRETATLKCYPIPRHDTVYWYQQGPGQDPQFLISFYEKMQSDKGSIPDRFSAQQFSDYHSELNMSSLELGDSALYFCASSLLRLGNTIYFGEGSWLTVV.

This clone has just a few counts. Other DNA sequences from this sample encode an identical CDR3 as well. The chain couples TRBV5-4 to TRBJ2-3; 7 bases align to TRBD2. The germline V gene has CDR1 SGHNT and CDR2 YYREEE (reference sequence). This CDR3 contains 14 residues. Trimming removed 0 bases from V and 6 bases from J; junction bases left unmatched: 4. CDR3 nucleotide sequence: TGTGCCAGCAGCTTGGGACTAGCTGGGGATACGCAGTATTTT. This translates into CASSLGLAGDTQYF.

V is TRBV6-6 and J is TRBJ1-2, with 10 bases identical to TRBD1. The CDR3 sequence is 15 residues long. CDR1 and CDR2 (germline): MNHNY, SVGAGI (reference sequence). V lost 6 bases and J lost 2; bases outside the gene matches: 6. The CDR3 spells CASRDRGFLNYGYTF. The DNA of the CDR3 is TGTGCCAGCAGGGACAGGGGGTTTCTCAACTATGGCTACACCTTC.